The 28 T cell receptor beta chains below all came from one sample that was sequenced in a study of blood T cell repertoires in COVID-19. Sequencing used immunoSEQ multiplex PCR; TCRdb keeps in-frame clones, though not all of them. The sample contains under 250,000 clones, approximately 83% of which appear only once. Input material: peripheral blood. Receptors were obtained from a man aged 25-40 years who had recovered from COVID-19.

This rearrangement joins TRBV27 to TRBJ1-4, with TRBD1 identical over 12 bases. The CDR3 runs 15 residues. Germline-derived CDR1 and CDR2 are MNHEY and SMNVEV (reference sequence). The V and J ends lost 6 bases and 6 bases, in that order; junction bases with no gene match: 5. CDR3 bases: TGTGCCAGCAGCCCCTGGGACAGGGGGCATGAAAAACTGTTTTTT. This gives the protein CASSPWDRGHEKLFF.

The chain has TRBV10-3 and TRBJ2-2; 11 positions match TRBD1. The CDR3 extends over 15 amino acids. J gave up 1 base and V 8 bases, and 3 bases lay outside the gene matches. Germline CDR1 ENHRY, CDR2 SYGVKD. In DNA, the CDR3 is TGTGCCATCGGAGGGACAGGGGGGAACACCGGGGAGCTGTTTTTT. Translating gives CAIGGTGGNTGELFF.

This chain connects TRBV4-1 to TRBJ2-3; maybe TRBD2 (6 bases). Germline values: CDR1 MGHRA, CDR2 YSYEKL. The length of the CDR3 is 18 residues. V gave up 0 bases and J gave up 1 base, with 17 bases separating them. The CDR3 sequence is CASSQEYRRAGRTDTQYF. Here the CDR3 DNA reads TGCGCCAGCAGCCAAGAATACAGGCGGGCGGGGCGCACAGATACGCAGTATTTT.

The chain carries TRBV6-1 and TRBJ1-2; 7 bases are a match to TRBD1. V gave up 2 bases and J gave up 2 bases; unmatched junction bases: 11. The germline V gene has CDR1 MNHNS and CDR2 SASEGT. The CDR3 totals 17 residues. The CDR3 loop reads CASSEQQGNMMNYGYTF. The DNA of the CDR3 is TGTGCCAGCAGTGAACAACAGGGGAACATGATGAACTATGGCTACACCTTC.

The J gene is TRBJ1-1, the V gene TRBV7-9, with TRBD1 as a possible D gene (5 bases). Between the trimmed V and J ends, which lost 5 bases and 0 bases, there was a span of 10 bases. Germline-derived CDR1 and CDR2 are SEHNR and FQNEAQ (reference sequence). This CDR3 contains 14 residues. The CDR3 DNA sequence: TGTGCCAGCAGCACTGGGGGGATGAACACTGAAGCTTTCTTT. The encoded protein is CASSTGGMNTEAFF.

The chain couples TRBV2 to TRBJ1-1; D unresolved. V was trimmed by 2 bases and J by 6 bases, leaving 16 bases between them. CDR1 and CDR2 (germline): SNHLY, FYNNEI. This CDR3 has 15 amino acids. The CDR3 sequence is CASSELLIEVAEAFF. CDR3 nucleotides: TGTGCCAGCAGTGAATTATTAATTGAGGTGGCTGAAGCTTTCTTT.

V usage is TRBV5-1 and J usage is TRBJ2-3, with D perhaps TRBD1 (6 bases). The V and J ends lost 2 bases and 7 bases respectively, with 14 bases between them. This CDR3 has 14 residues. Germline CDR1 and CDR2: SGHRS and YFSETQ. In DNA form, the CDR3 reads TGCGCCAGCAGCTTACCCCGGGACATCAATACGCAGTATTTT. Translating gives CASSLPRDINTQYF.

A note on this clone: The same CDR3 also results from other DNA sequences found in this sample. The chain links TRBV9 to TRBJ2-1; 9 bases agree with TRBD2. J was trimmed by 5 bases and V by 2 bases; bases with no gene match: 5. The CDR3 extends over 15 amino acids. The germline CDR1 and CDR2 sequences are SGDLS and YYNGEE. The chain's CDR3 is CASSVDSGGHNEQFF. Here the CDR3 DNA reads TGTGCCAGCAGCGTGGATAGCGGGGGCCACAATGAGCAGTTCTTC.

The CDR3 bases are TGTGCCATCAGTGAGTCAGGGGGGGGCTACGAGCAGTACGTC. Translating gives CAISESGGGYEQYV. V usage is TRBV10-3 and J usage is TRBJ2-7; D perhaps matches TRBD2 (7 bases). This CDR3 has 14 amino acids. Germline CDR1 and CDR2: ENHRY and SYGVKD. Trimming removed 0 bases from V and 3 bases from J, with 9 bases in between.

The chain links TRBV6-5 to TRBJ2-2; perhaps TRBD2 as D (5 bases). This CDR3 is built from 13 residues. Germline CDR1 is MNHEY and CDR2 is SVGAGI. V shed 5 bases and J shed 7 bases, with 11 bases lying between them. CDR3 loop: CASSPTGIGELFF. The DNA of the CDR3 is TGTGCCAGCAGTCCTACGGGGATCGGGGAGCTGTTTTTT.

This clone was found once. The V and J genes are TRBV6-1 and TRBJ1-2, with TRBD1 as a possible D gene (5 bases). Trimming left V 0 bases short and J 2 bases short, with 10 bases between. The CDR3 extends over 15 amino acids. CDR1 is MNHNS and CDR2 is SASEGT in the germline V gene. The CDR3 here is CASSEAGADNYGYTF. The CDR3 DNA sequence: TGTGCCAGCAGTGAAGCAGGGGCAGACAACTATGGCTACACCTTC.

J is TRBJ2-7 and V is TRBV6-5; 11 nucleotides agree with TRBD1. This CDR3 has 14 residues. CDR1 MNHEY and CDR2 SVGAGI come from the germline V gene. Trimming took 6 bases from V and 0 from J; bases not matched to a gene: 1. CDR3 DNA: TGTGCCAGCAGGGACAGGGGGCACTCCTACGAGCAGTACTTC. Its protein product is CASRDRGHSYEQYF.

This clone was recorded once. J is TRBJ1-2 and V is TRBV6-1; 7 nucleotides line up with TRBD1. The CDR3 covers 14 residues. Per the germline V gene, CDR1 is MNHNS and CDR2 is SASEGT. After removal of 2 bases from V and 6 bases from J, the junction contained 6 bases not matched to a gene. The CDR3 loop is CASSEPGGGHGYTF. The CDR3, as DNA: TGTGCCAGCAGTGAACCAGGAGGGGGCCATGGCTACACCTTC.

This chain links TRBV28 with TRBJ1-2; TRBD1 aligns across 10 bases. This CDR3 is built from 13 residues. CDR1 and CDR2 (germline): MDHEN, SYDVKM. After removal of 2 bases from V and 8 bases from J, the junction contained 2 bases not matched to a gene. The CDR3, as DNA: TGTGCCAGCAGTTTAGGGACAGGGGTCGGCTACACCTTC. This encodes CASSLGTGVGYTF.

The rearrangement joins TRBV3-1 (or the pseudogene TRBV3-2) to TRBJ2-5; tentative D call: TRBD2 (7 bases). The ends were cut back, 0 bases at V and 5 bases at J, with 13 bases in the middle. CDR1 and CDR2 (germline): LGHDT, YNNKEL (reference sequence). There are 15 residues in the CDR3. The CDR3 reads CASSQDLGGAETQYF. Written as DNA, the CDR3 is TGTGCCAGCAGCCAAGATCTGGGGGGGGCCGAGACCCAGTACTTC.

This chain joins TRBV5-4 and TRBJ2-1, with 9 bases matching TRBD2. This CDR3 region has 17 residues. CDR1 is SGHNT, CDR2 YYREEE, per germline (reference sequence). The junction had 14 bases not matched to a gene; V was cut back by 4 bases and J by 6 bases. CDR3 in amino acids: CASSIGLGAGGTNEQFF. CDR3 bases: TGTGCCAGCAGCATTGGGTTAGGAGCGGGGGGAACCAATGAGCAGTTCTTC.

The chain is built from TRBV6-5 and TRBJ1-4; 7 nucleotides match TRBD1. Germline lookup yields CDR1 MNHEY and CDR2 SVGAGI. The CDR3 length is 16 residues. Trimming took 0 bases from V and 1 from J; bases not matched to a gene: 2. The CDR3 sequence: CASSYSWDRTNEKLFF. In DNA, the CDR3 is TGTGCCAGCAGTTACTCGTGGGACAGAACTAATGAAAAACTGTTTTTT.

This chain uses TRBV10-3 with TRBJ2-1; TRBD2 might be the D (6 bases). The CDR3 contains 15 residues. From germline, CDR1 is ENHRY and CDR2 SYGVKD. The V gene lost 7 bases and the J gene lost 7 bases, with 20 bases spanning the gap. The CDR3 spells CAITSGGAVRNEQFF. CDR3 sequence (DNA): TGTGCCATCACCTCCGGGGGAGCGGTCAGGAATGAGCAGTTCTTC.

The chain carries TRBV19 and TRBJ1-2, with D uncertain. CDR1 LNHDA and CDR2 SQIVND come from the germline V gene (reference sequence). CDR3 length: 14 amino acids. The V gene lost 5 bases and the J gene lost 7 bases, with 17 bases spanning the gap. In DNA form, the CDR3 reads TGTGCCAGTAGTCCCCCCGGGGTCCTCGGTGGCTACACCTTC. Encoded protein: CASSPPGVLGGYTF.

The chain carries TRBV29-1 and TRBJ1-1, with D perhaps matching TRBD1 (5 bases). V was clipped by 1 base and J by 0 bases, with 6 bases between them. The CDR3 loop spans 13 amino acids. Germline-derived CDR1 and CDR2 are SQVTM and ANQGSEA. CDR3 in DNA: TGCAGCGTTGAAGGGACAATGAACACTGAAGCTTTCTTT. Translated: CSVEGTMNTEAFF.

The table lists this clone with a count of one. The CDR3 here is CASRDRQFDYGYTF. CDR3 nucleotide sequence: TGTGCCAGCAGAGACAGGCAATTCGACTATGGCTACACCTTC. This chain connects TRBV21-1 to TRBJ1-2; the listed D gene, TRBD1, was not tested against the DNA. TRBV21-1 is designated a pseudogene. CDR3 length: 14 residues.

This sequence joins TRBV19 and TRBJ2-3; 10 nucleotides align to TRBD1. Germline V gene sequence: CDR1 LNHDA, CDR2 SQIVND (reference sequence). The length of the CDR3 is 17 residues. V trimming: 4 bases; J trimming: 4 bases; junction bases outside the gene matches: 11. The CDR3 DNA is TGTGCCAGTAGTAAGAGACAGGGGGCGAATAGCCCAGATACGCAGTATTTT. Translation gives CASSKRQGANSPDTQYF.

The rearrangement uses TRBV6-4 and TRBJ1-1, with a weak D call TRBD1 (5 bases). The CDR3 is made up of 18 amino acids. V was trimmed by 2 bases and J by 4 bases, leaving 23 bases between them. Germline CDR1 is MRHNA and CDR2 is SNTAGT. CDR3 residues: CASSDPSSDSCASTEAFF. The CDR3 DNA reads as TGTGCCAGCAGTGACCCCTCATCCGACAGTTGTGCTTCCACTGAAGCTTTCTTT.

The chain has TRBV19 and TRBJ2-7, with a tentative D call TRBD2 (5 bases). V was trimmed by 1 base and J by 6 bases, leaving 16 bases between them. Germline V gene lookup returns CDR1 LNHDA and CDR2 SQIVND (reference sequence). The CDR3 runs 15 residues. CDR3 residues: CASSIAYRVSGEQYF. The CDR3 DNA follows: TGTGCCAGTAGTATAGCCTATCGGGTCAGCGGCGAGCAGTACTTC.

The chain has TRBV19 and TRBJ2-1, with 8 bases identical to TRBD1. The CDR3 totals 14 residues. V lost 5 bases to trimming and J lost 5 bases; unmatched junction nucleotides: 5. CDR1 and CDR2 from the germline V gene are LNHDA and SQIVND (reference sequence). The CDR3 protein is CASSSGTGNNEQFF. The DNA of the CDR3 is TGTGCCAGTAGTTCCGGGACAGGCAACAATGAGCAGTTCTTC.

The chain has TRBV6-1 and TRBJ1-1; D remains unclear. Germline CDR1 and CDR2: MNHNS and SASEGT. This CDR3 spans 15 amino acids. The V end was cut by 2 bases, the J end by 3 bases, with 13 bases between. The CDR3 bases are TGTGCCAGCAGTGAACCTTCCCTCCCCGACACTGAAGCTTTCTTT. Residues: CASSEPSLPDTEAFF.

J is TRBJ1-5 and V is TRBV4-1; D unclear. Trimming stripped 1 base from V and 3 bases from J, with 7 bases between. Germline-derived CDR1 and CDR2 are MGHRA and YSYEKL. CDR3 length: 14 residues. CDR3 residues: CASSQAGSNQPQHF. CDR3 in DNA: TGCGCCAGCAGCCAAGCGGGGTCCAATCAGCCCCAGCATTTT.

Concerning this clone: One end of the junction fails to match germline, which may point to a read error. The chain is built from TRBV7-9 and TRBJ2-5, with D possibly matching TRBD2 (6 bases). The CDR3 has 15 amino acids. The germline gives CDR1 SEHNR, CDR2 FQNEAQ (reference sequence). This CDR3 is CASSSRLRDQETQYF. DNA of the CDR3: TGTGCCAGCAGCTCCCGGCTGCGGGACCAGGAGACCCAGTACTTC. The full variable domain, rest sourced from reference TRBV7-9 and TRBJ2-5, is DTGVSQNPRHKITKRGQNVTFRCDPISEHNRLYWYRQTLGQGPEFLTYFQNEAQLEKSRLLSDRFSAERPKGSFSTLEIQRTEQGDSAMYLCASSSRLRDQETQYFGPGTRLLVL.